The T cell receptor (beta chain) under discussion was sequenced for a study of T cells in localized non-small cell lung cancer. The CDR3 sequence is 13 residues long. Germline-derived CDR1 and CDR2 are PRHDT and FYEKMQ (reference sequence). The V and J ends lost 7 bases and 6 bases, in that order; junction bases with no gene match: 6. The protocol was immunoSEQ multiplex PCR, while the TCRdb copy is restricted to in-frame clones and leaves out a portion. Of 20,000 to 30,000 clones in the sample, 92% were seen once. The receptor was derived from a woman aged 35 to 75 with stage I lung adenocarcinoma. The sample in question was peripheral blood, obtained before any cancer treatment. The chain has TRBV13 and TRBJ2-7; 10 bases map to TRBD2. The CDR3 sequence is CASNTRLAGEQYF. For the CDR3, the DNA is TGTGCCAGCAACACAAGACTAGCGGGCGAGCAGTACTTC.